These 15 T cell receptor beta chains came from one sample sequenced in a study of shared clonotypes between healthy human individuals. The naive CD8 subset, CD45RO-negative cells positively selected for CCR7, excluded terminally differentiated effector memory CD45RA+ cells. The assay was immunoSEQ multiplex PCR, and TCRdb's table has in-frame clones only and misses some. The sample contains 560,000 or so clones, about 95% of which appear only once. The sequenced material came from naive CD8+ T cells sorted from blood. The receptor source for this set is a woman aged 25-40 years in good health.

J is TRBJ2-7 and V is TRBV27, with D possibly matching TRBD2 (5 bases). Germline CDR1 MNHEY, CDR2 SMNVEV (reference sequence). The CDR3 totals 13 residues. The ends were cut back, 3 bases at V and 1 base at J, with 7 bases in the middle. The DNA for the CDR3 is TGTGCCAGCAGTTTCCGGACTTCCTACGAGCAGTACTTC. Encoded protein: CASSFRTSYEQYF.

This clone was picked up one time. The V gene is TRBV7-9, the J gene TRBJ2-1; 8 bases are a match to TRBD2. This CDR3 contains 18 residues. In germline, CDR1 is SEHNR, CDR2 FQNEAQ (reference sequence). V shed 2 bases, J shed 8 bases, and the junction held 17 bases outside the gene matches. DNA for the CDR3: TGTGCCAGCAGCTTACCCTGGAGCGGGAGCAGAGGAGGGGATGAGCAGTTCTTC. This codes for CASSLPWSGSRGGDEQFF.

There are a few counts of this clone. This chain joins TRBV30 and TRBJ1-1, with no clear D. The CDR3 is made up of 12 amino acids. The ends were cut back, 3 bases at V and 2 bases at J, with 7 bases in the middle. Germline lookup yields CDR1 GTSNPN and CDR2 SVGIG (reference sequence). CDR3 sequence reads: CAWSYGNTEAFF. CDR3 in DNA: TGTGCCTGGAGCTATGGCAACACTGAAGCTTTCTTT.

V is TRBV28 and J is TRBJ2-3; D unresolved. The CDR3 runs 15 residues. Germline assignment: CDR1 MDHEN and CDR2 SYDVKM. V was shortened by 8 bases and J by 4 bases, with 19 bases between the two germline ends. The DNA of the CDR3 is TGTGCCAGCCCCTTCGGCGGAGAAGTGGCAGATACGCAGTATTTT. Its protein product is CASPFGGEVADTQYF.

The rearrangement uses TRBV28 and TRBJ1-6, with D maybe TRBD1 (5 bases). V lost 1 base to trimming and J lost 3 bases, with 16 bases between them. This CDR3 is 18 amino acids long. The germline V gene has CDR1 MDHEN and CDR2 SYDVKM. CDR3 nucleotides: TGTGCCAGCAGTTTATCCTTGCTTAGAGGGGACTATAATTCACCCCTCCACTTT. This encodes CASSLSLLRGDYNSPLHF.

This chain joins TRBV29-1 and TRBJ1-1; D might be TRBD1 (6 bases). The CDR3 consists of 15 residues. V gave up 6 bases and J gave up 0 bases, with 17 bases separating them. Germline V gene sequence: CDR1 SQVTM, CDR2 ANQGSEA. The CDR3 nucleotides read TGCAGCGTGGCCGGCGGACAGCGTATGAACACTGAAGCTTTCTTT. Its translation is CSVAGGQRMNTEAFF.

The CDR3 region has the DNA TGTGCCAGCAGAGATAGGCTACCCCAAGAGACCCAGTACTTC. Translation gives CASRDRLPQETQYF. The chain carries TRBV27 and TRBJ2-5; D is undetermined. The CDR3 length is 14 residues. The V gene lost 6 bases and the J gene lost 1 base, with 12 bases spanning the gap. Per the germline V gene, CDR1 is MNHEY and CDR2 is SMNVEV (reference sequence).

The CDR3 sequence: CATSRAGTGSTDTQYF. The CDR3 DNA follows: TGTGCCACCAGCAGGGCGGGGACGGGGAGCACAGATACGCAGTATTTT. The genes are TRBV15 and TRBJ2-3; D perhaps matches TRBD2 (6 bases). This CDR3 is 16 amino acids long. In germline, CDR1 is LNHNV, CDR2 YYDKDF (reference sequence). Trimming removed 3 bases from V and 0 bases from J, with 13 bases in between.

The chain employs TRBV7-9 and TRBJ2-7, with D possibly TRBD1 on 5 matching bases. The germline V gene encodes CDR1 SEHNR and CDR2 FQNEAQ (reference sequence). This CDR3 has 14 residues. V lost 5 bases and J 5 bases, leaving 16 bases between the germline ends. The CDR3 loop is CASSKTQGLHEQYF. CDR3 coding DNA: TGTGCCAGCAGCAAAACGCAGGGCCTCCACGAGCAGTACTTC.

The V gene is TRBV13, the J gene TRBJ2-2; 11 bases align to TRBD2. This CDR3 spans 16 amino acids. Losses at the gene ends were 4 bases for V and 3 bases for J; bases not matched to a gene: 4. Germline lookup yields CDR1 PRHDT and CDR2 FYEKMQ (reference sequence). CDR3 nucleotides: TGTGCCAGCAGCTCCGTTAGCGGGAGGGACACCGGGGAGCTGTTTTTT. This translates into CASSSVSGRDTGELFF.

This chain connects TRBV7-6 to TRBJ2-7; D may correspond to TRBD1 or TRBD2 (5 bases each). There are 18 residues in the CDR3. CDR1 is SGHVS and CDR2 is FNYEAQ in the germline V gene. V lost 3 bases to trimming and J lost 4 bases, with 25 bases between them. The CDR3 DNA reads as TGTGCCAGCAGCTTGGGCCAGCCCCACCGGGGCCCTTTTTACGAGCAGTACTTC. Residues: CASSLGQPHRGPFYEQYF.

This chain joins TRBV7-9 and TRBJ2-7, with 7 positions matching TRBD1. V lost 4 bases, J lost 2 bases, and 8 bases stayed unmatched. Germline V lookup: CDR1 SEHNR, CDR2 FQNEAQ (reference sequence). This CDR3 is built from 15 residues. CDR3 sequence: CASSSDRDTTYEQYF. The CDR3 DNA reads TGTGCCAGCAGCTCAGACAGGGACACGACCTACGAGCAGTACTTC.

This chain links TRBV9 with TRBJ2-3; D remains unclear. V shed 2 bases and J shed 0 bases, with 4 bases lying between them. This CDR3 comprises 13 residues. Germline values: CDR1 SGDLS, CDR2 YYNGEE. The CDR3 is CASSVFSTDTQYF. CDR3 nucleotides: TGTGCCAGCAGCGTCTTTAGCACAGATACGCAGTATTTT.

The J gene is TRBJ2-2, the V gene TRBV7-9; 7 bases agree with TRBD2. The V and J ends lost 0 bases and 1 base, in that order; junction bases with no gene match: 2. Germline V lookup: CDR1 SEHNR, CDR2 FQNEAQ (reference sequence). The CDR3 has 16 residues. CDR3 nucleotides: TGTGCCAGCAGCTTAGCCCCTAGCGGGAACACCGGGGAGCTGTTTTTT. Translated, it gives CASSLAPSGNTGELFF.

The chain couples TRBV28 to TRBJ2-3; TRBD2 matches 7 bases. CDR1 and CDR2 (germline): MDHEN, SYDVKM. The CDR3 is 15 residues long. The ends lost 8 bases at V and 6 bases at J; junction bases unmatched: 14. In nucleotides, the CDR3 is TGTGCCAGCCTACTTTTGGGGGGGAGGATGGATACGCAGTATTTT. Amino acid sequence: CASLLLGGRMDTQYF. The full variable domain, with the rest looked up from reference TRBV28 and TRBJ2-3, is DVKVTQSSRYLVKRTGEKVFLECVQDMDHENMFWYRQDPGLGLRLIYFSYDVKMKEKGDIPEGYSVSREKKERFSLILESASTNQTSMYLCASLLLGGRMDTQYFGPGTRLTVL.